This TCR beta chain was captured by sequencing in a study of shared clonotypes between healthy human individuals. The V and J ends lost 1 base and 5 bases respectively, with 10 bases between them. The CDR3 is 14 residues long. The germline gives CDR1 MNHEY, CDR2 SMNVEV (reference sequence). Positive CCR7 selection of CD45RO-negative cells yielded the naive CD8 cells, and terminally differentiated effector memory CD45RA+ cells were excluded. Produced via immunoSEQ multiplex PCR; TCRdb's table is partial and in-frame only. In the table there are about 680,000 clones, about 91% of which are singletons. The origin of this receptor is a man younger than 45 in good health. Sequencing was performed on naive CD8+ T cells sorted from blood. The chain is built from TRBV27 and TRBJ2-3; unclear D gene. CDR3 region: CASSLWPPGDTQYF. The CDR3 nucleotides are TGTGCCAGCAGTTTATGGCCCCCGGGAGATACGCAGTATTTT.